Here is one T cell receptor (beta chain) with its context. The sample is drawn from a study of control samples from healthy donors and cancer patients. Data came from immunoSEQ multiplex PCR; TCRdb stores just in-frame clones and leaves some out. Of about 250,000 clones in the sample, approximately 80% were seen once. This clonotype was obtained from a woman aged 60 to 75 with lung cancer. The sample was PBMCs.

CDR3 in DNA: TGTGCCAGCAGCCTTTCACAGGGGCTGGGTGAGCAGTACTTC. Protein sequence: CASSLSQGLGEQYF. The chain couples TRBV7-9 to TRBJ2-7; 7 bases match TRBD1. Germline loops: CDR1 SEHNR, CDR2 FQNEAQ (reference sequence). V trimming: 5 bases; J trimming: 7 bases; junction bases outside the gene matches: 11. CDR3 length equals 14 residues.